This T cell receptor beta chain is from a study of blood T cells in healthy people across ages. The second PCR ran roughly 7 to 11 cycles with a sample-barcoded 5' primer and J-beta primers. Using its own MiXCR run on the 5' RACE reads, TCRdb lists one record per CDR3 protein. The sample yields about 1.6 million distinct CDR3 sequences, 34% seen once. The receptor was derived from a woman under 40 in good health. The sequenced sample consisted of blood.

DNA for the CDR3: TGTGCCAGCAGCTTATCCCCGGGACTTCCCACAGATACGCAGTATTTT. Translating it yields CASSLSPGLPTDTQYF. The chain carries TRBV7-2 and TRBJ2-3, with D possibly matching TRBD2 (6 bases). The germline CDR1 and CDR2 sequences are SGHTA and FQGNSA. Trimming pared 2 bases from V and 2 bases from J, leaving 14 bases between. The CDR3 contains 16 residues.